This T cell receptor beta chain was obtained from a study of human T cells and chemical hapten exposure. General study findings and limits: In the PT1 data, expanded TCR counts showed a positive correlation with patch test score.

Stated time point: pre-sensitization, week 0. Treatment meaning: therapeutic diphenylcyclopropenone sensitization with weekly scalp DPC. Before extraction, the whole blood was not fractionated, and total RNA was taken from it. The CDR3 length is 15 residues. From germline, CDR1 is SGHTA and CDR2 FQGTGA. The V and J ends lost 2 bases and 4 bases respectively, with 15 bases between them. In its sample, this clonotype was seen many times. No antigen is known for it. TCRdb used MiXCR to reprocess the RACE reads, holding one entry per CDR3 protein. The sample holds some 330,000 distinct CDR3 sequences; approximately 5% are singletons and the top ten take around 8.6%.

The rearrangement joins TRBV7-3 to TRBJ2-7, with D possibly matching TRBD2 (6 bases). This specimen was whole blood, taken in connection with sensitization to the hapten diphenylcyclopropenone (DPC). The clonotype was recovered from a woman between 18 and 30 years old with alopecia areata. Some clones in this sample may be carry-over from other donors' samples. CDR3 nucleotide sequence: TGTGCCAGCAGCTTATACGGGGGATTAGAGTACGAGCAGTACTTC. It codes for CASSLYGGLEYEQYF.